One and the same sample provided the 6 T cell receptor beta chains below, sequenced in a study of T cell clonality in common variable immunodeficiency (dated by TCRdb to about 2015). Libraries were constructed by the immunoSEQ multiplex PCR assay. In its TCRdb copy, this immuneACCESS table keeps in-frame sequences only and misses some clones. Where compared with another copy, unresolved V genes explain less than half of these, and the others have no known cause. Here the sample lists some 45,000 clones, none seen once only. Roughly 2.1% of the sample is in the top ten clones. Material for sequencing was peripheral blood mononuclear cells. These receptor sequences come from a person aged 18 to 70 in good health.

This clone was seen a few times. The read comes to an end 3 residues before the CDR3 does, leaving the germline J gene to fill in the end. The rearrangement links TRBV11-1 to TRBJ1-3; 7 bases map to TRBD1. The CDR3 spans 13 residues. CDR1 is SGHAT and CDR2 is FQDESV in the germline V gene (reference sequence). The trim removed 3 bases at V and 7 bases at J, leaving 3 bases unmatched. The CDR3 DNA, read in part, is TGTGCCAGCAGCTTCCAACAGGGGAACACC. As protein: CASSFQQGNT. The whole CDR3 sequence reads CASSFQQGNTIYF.

This clone was found many times. The read stops 3 residues short of the end of the CDR3; the missing end is completed from the germline J gene. This sequence joins TRBV7-6 and TRBJ1-5, with D unclear. V was clipped by 5 bases and J by 5 bases, with 10 bases between them. Germline-derived CDR1 and CDR2 are SGHVS and FNYEAQ. The CDR3 length is 13 residues. CDR3 DNA (partial): TGTGCCAGCAGCGCCGGGTCCGATCAGCCC. This encodes CASSAGSDQP. The full CDR3 protein reads CASSAGSDQPQHF.

This clone has a count of ten or more. Sequence at one end of the junction differs from germline and may be a read error. With the read ending 3 residues before the CDR3 end, the germline J gene is used to fill in that end. The chain recombines TRBV9 with TRBJ2-2; unclear D gene. The CDR3 covers 14 residues. Germline V lookup: CDR1 SGDLS, CDR2 YYNGEE. The CDR3: CASSVAANAGELFF. The covered CDR3 bases are TGTGCCAGCAGCGTCGCAGCGAACGCCGGGGAG.

This clone was found many times. The DNA ends 3 residues before the CDR3 does, and the rest of the CDR3 is filled in from the germline J gene. The gene calls are TRBV2 and TRBJ2-7, with TRBD2 matching 10 bases. Germline CDR1 reads SNHLY; CDR2 reads FYNNEI. The CDR3 consists of 16 residues. V trimming: 7 bases; J trimming: 3 bases; junction bases outside the gene matches: 12. The CDR3 is CASTDLASGGLYEQYF. The sequenced CDR3 bases are TGTGCCAGCACCGACCTTGCTAGCGGGGGTCTCTACGAG.

This clone occurred many times. This may come from a read error, since a much larger clone is one base off. The sequenced part of the CDR3 DNA is TGCGCCAGCAGAAGACAGGAGAGCTCTGGGGCCAACGTA. Protein: CASRRQESSGANV. The CDR3 in full is CASRRQESSGANVLFF. V gene TRBV5-1 combines with J gene TRBJ1-4; the D gene is possibly TRBD1 (6 bases). The read falls 3 residues short of the CDR3 end, and the missing part is taken from the germline J gene. Looked up from germline, CDR1 is SGHRS and CDR2 is YFSETQ. This CDR3 spans 16 amino acids.

In its sample, this clone was seen many times. The read ends 3 residues shy of where the CDR3 ends; the end is completed using the germline J gene. The chain carries TRBV2 and TRBJ1-1; a weak D match, TRBD1 (5 bases). Per the germline V gene, CDR1 is SNHLY and CDR2 is FYNNEI. With 3 bases removed from V and 0 bases from J, the gap between germline ends came to 17 bases. This CDR3 region has 17 residues. The CDR3 loop reads CASSEGFRGIMNTEAFF. The CDR3 DNA, read in part, is TGTGCCAGCAGTGAGGGGTTTCGGGGGATCATGAACACTGAA.